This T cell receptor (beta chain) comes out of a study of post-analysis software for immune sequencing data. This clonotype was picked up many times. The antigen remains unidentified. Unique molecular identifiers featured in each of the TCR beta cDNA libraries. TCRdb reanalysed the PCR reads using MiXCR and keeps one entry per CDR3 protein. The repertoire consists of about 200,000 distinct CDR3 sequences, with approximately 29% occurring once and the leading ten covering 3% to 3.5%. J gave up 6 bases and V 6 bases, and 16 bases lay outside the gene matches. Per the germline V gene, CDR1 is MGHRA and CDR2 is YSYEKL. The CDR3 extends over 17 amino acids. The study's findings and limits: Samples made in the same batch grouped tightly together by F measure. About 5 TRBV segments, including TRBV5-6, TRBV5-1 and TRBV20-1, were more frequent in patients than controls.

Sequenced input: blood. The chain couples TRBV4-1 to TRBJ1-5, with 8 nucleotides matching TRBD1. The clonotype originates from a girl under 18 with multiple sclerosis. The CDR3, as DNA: TGCGCCAGCAGGGTCAGCTTTTATCAGGGGGCGAGTCAGCCCCAGCATTTT. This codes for CASRVSFYQGASQPQHF.